The 28 T cell receptor beta chains given below trace back to one sample, sequenced in a study of patients and donors after allogeneic stem cell transplantation. TCRdb analysed the RT-PCR reads with MiXCR anew, one entry per CDR3 protein. Here the sample spans fewer than 200,000 distinct CDR3 sequences, over 25% being singletons. The sample consisted of blood, either unsorted or a sorted T cell fraction (not recorded which). The origin of the receptors is a human donor who was either an allogeneic HSCT recipient or a stem cell or donor lymphocyte infusion donor (not recorded which). It is not recorded whose cells these are; they may come from a transplant donor.

The chain joins TRBV6-5 to TRBJ2-7; D is possibly TRBD1 (6 bases). Germline V gives CDR1 MNHEY, CDR2 SVGAGI. With 7 bases removed from V and 2 bases from J, the gap between germline ends came to 9 bases. This CDR3 has 12 amino acids. CDR3 DNA sequence: TGTGCCAGCAAACAGGGACCCTACGAGCAGTACTTC. As protein: CASKQGPYEQYF.

This clonotype showed up just a few times. V usage is TRBV5-1 and J usage is TRBJ2-3, with D unresolved. Trimming pared 1 base from V and 5 bases from J, leaving 2 bases between. The germline gives CDR1 SGHRS, CDR2 YFSETQ. The CDR3 covers 11 residues. The CDR3 nucleotides read TGCGCCAGCAGCTTGATAGATACGCAGTATTTT. Its translation: CASSLIDTQYF.

This clonotype occurred a few times. This chain connects TRBV5-6 to TRBJ1-6; D not certain. CDR1 and CDR2 from the germline V gene are SGHDT and YYEEEE. This CDR3 spans 13 amino acids. Trimming shortened V by 0 bases and J by 6 bases, and 4 bases separated the two germline ends. CDR3: CASSLDLNSPLHF. DNA for the CDR3: TGTGCCAGCAGCTTGGACCTTAATTCACCCCTCCACTTT.

The J gene is TRBJ1-5, the V gene TRBV19; 9 nucleotides agree with TRBD1. The CDR3 has 13 residues. Germline trimming cut 8 bases from V and 2 bases from J; bases unmatched to any gene: 1. Germline V gene data show CDR1 as LNHDA and CDR2 as SQIVND (reference sequence). CDR3 loop: CASDRGGNQPQHF. The DNA for the CDR3 is TGTGCCAGTGACAGGGGGGGCAATCAGCCCCAGCATTTT. Using reference TRBV19 and TRBJ1-5 for the parts outside the CDR3, the full variable domain is DGGITQSPKYLFRKEGQNVTLSCEQNLNHDAMYWYRQDPGQGLRLIYYSQIVNDFQKGDIAEGYSVSREKKESFPLTVTSAQKNPTAFYLCASDRGGNQPQHFGDGTRLSIL.

The gene calls are TRBV30 and TRBJ1-1; D is perhaps TRBD1 (5 bases). Per germline, CDR1 GTSNPN and CDR2 SVGIG (reference sequence). V lost 1 base and J 1 base, leaving 10 bases between the germline ends. The CDR3 length is 14 residues. CDR3 residues: CAWSGAGKNTEAFF. CDR3 sequence (DNA): TGTGCCTGGAGTGGGGCAGGGAAGAACACTGAAGCTTTCTTT.

This clonotype occurred once. The V and J genes are TRBV6-5 and TRBJ1-2; 7 nucleotides align to TRBD1. This CDR3 is 13 amino acids long. The V gene end was trimmed by 2 bases and the J gene end by 6 bases; junction bases not matched to a gene: 3. The germline gives CDR1 MNHEY, CDR2 SVGAGI. CDR3 nucleotides: TGTGCCAGCAGTTACGACAGGGTCCATGGCTACACCTTC. Its translation is CASSYDRVHGYTF.

This clonotype has just a few counts. The chain uses TRBV6-5 and TRBJ2-1, with D perhaps matching TRBD2 (5 bases). This CDR3 is built from 13 residues. Germline CDR1 MNHEY, CDR2 SVGAGI. The V and J ends lost 2 bases and 10 bases respectively, with 12 bases between them. DNA of the CDR3: TGTGCCAGCAGTTACGTACTAGGTACCGAGCAGTTCTTC. Its translation is CASSYVLGTEQFF.

This clonotype was observed a handful of times. J is TRBJ2-1 and V is TRBV7-9, with TRBD2 matching over 9 bases. The germline V gene encodes CDR1 SEHNR and CDR2 FQNEAQ (reference sequence). Germline trimming cut 6 bases from V and 0 bases from J; bases unmatched to any gene: 9. The CDR3 is made up of 17 amino acids. The CDR3: CASRPTSGQSSYNEQFF. Here the CDR3 DNA reads TGTGCCAGCAGGCCGACTAGCGGCCAGAGCTCCTACAATGAGCAGTTCTTC.

The chain combines TRBV28 with TRBJ2-3; TRBD2 matches at 7 bases. J gave up 7 bases and V 6 bases, and 7 bases lay outside the gene matches. Germline CDR1 and CDR2: MDHEN and SYDVKM. CDR3 length equals 13 residues. The CDR3: CASRGRDRHTQYF. The CDR3 bases are TGTGCCAGCAGGGGGAGGGATAGGCATACGCAGTATTTT.

CDR3 nucleotide sequence: TGTGCCAGCAGCCAAGATCACGGTACAGGGGGCATTCGGTACGAGCAGTACTTC. Its protein is CASSQDHGTGGIRYEQYF. V is TRBV4-2 and J is TRBJ2-7; 9 bases map to TRBD1. Losses at the gene ends were 0 bases for V and 4 bases for J; bases not matched to a gene: 13. The CDR3 covers 18 residues. Germline loops: CDR1 LGHNA, CDR2 YNFKEQ.

The chain uses TRBV9 and TRBJ1-1, with 8 bases aligning to TRBD1. The CDR3 runs 15 residues. Trimming took 3 bases from V and 0 from J; bases not matched to a gene: 4. Germline V lookup: CDR1 SGDLS, CDR2 YYNGEE. The CDR3 is CASSGRTGLNTEAFF. The CDR3 coding sequence is TGTGCCAGCAGCGGCAGGACAGGGCTGAACACTGAAGCTTTCTTT.

The chain uses TRBV9 and TRBJ2-1, with 12 nucleotides matching TRBD2. In germline, CDR1 is SGDLS, CDR2 YYNGEE. The V segment lost 0 bases and the J segment 6 bases; nucleotides outside the gene matches: 4. This CDR3 region has 16 residues. The CDR3 nucleotides read TGTGCCAGCAGCGTAGCTAGCGGGAGGGCCGCCAATGAGCAGTTCTTC. Protein sequence: CASSVASGRAANEQFF.

The CDR3 protein is CASARLAGISEQFF. The CDR3 region has the DNA TGTGCCAGCGCAAGACTAGCGGGAATCAGTGAGCAGTTCTTC. The chain has TRBV25-1 and TRBJ2-1; 11 positions agree with TRBD2. The CDR3 loop spans 14 amino acids. The junction had 9 bases not matched to a gene; V was cut back by 8 bases and J by 9 bases. CDR1 and CDR2 from the germline V gene are MGHDK and SYGVNS. Using reference TRBV25-1 and TRBJ2-1 for the parts outside the CDR3, the full variable domain is EADIYQTPRYLVIGTGKKITLECSQTMGHDKMYWYQQDPGMELHLIHYSYGVNSTEKGDLSSESTVSRIRTEHFPLTLESARPSHTSQYLCASARLAGISEQFFGPGTRLTVL.

J is TRBJ2-7 and V is TRBV27; D is perhaps TRBD2 (6 bases). Germline CDR1 and CDR2: MNHEY and SMNVEV (reference sequence). V lost 7 bases and J lost 4, with 17 bases in between. This CDR3 has 14 residues. In DNA form, the CDR3 reads TGTGCCAGCACCAACAGGTTAGGAGGGTACGAGCAGTACTTC. Translating gives CASTNRLGGYEQYF.

This clonotype was detected many times. This rearrangement joins TRBV29-1 to TRBJ1-1; no clear D gene. Trimming left V 4 bases short and J 1 base short, with 13 bases between. The CDR3 is 14 amino acids. CDR1 is SQVTM and CDR2 is ANQGSEA in the germline V gene. DNA for the CDR3: TGCAGCGTTGGAGGGAGGCTTAAGAACACTGAAGCTTTCTTT. It codes for CSVGGRLKNTEAFF.

This chain links TRBV29-1 with TRBJ2-7; no clear D. With 1 base removed from V and 5 bases from J, the gap between germline ends came to 9 bases. Germline V gene data show CDR1 as SQVTM and CDR2 as ANQGSEA. The CDR3 length is 12 residues. The CDR3 loop reads CSVEVQADEQYF. The CDR3 DNA reads TGCAGCGTTGAAGTCCAGGCCGACGAGCAGTACTTC.

This clonotype was detected a few times. The chain couples TRBV5-1 to TRBJ2-2; TRBD2 is a possible D gene (5 bases). The germline CDR1 and CDR2 sequences are SGHRS and YFSETQ. This CDR3 has 14 amino acids. Trimming left V 4 bases short and J 0 bases short, with 7 bases between. Written as DNA, the CDR3 is TGCGCCAGCAGCAAGGACTCGAACACCGGGGAGCTGTTTTTT. Translating it yields CASSKDSNTGELFF.

This clonotype was seen many times. The rearrangement joins TRBV29-1 to TRBJ2-5; 7 bases map to TRBD1. CDR1 is SQVTM and CDR2 is ANQGSEA in the germline V gene. The CDR3 loop spans 12 amino acids. V shed 7 bases and J 5 bases; nucleotides not matched to a gene: 7. CDR3 nucleotides: TGCAGCGCCGTTCTGACAGGGGAGACCCAGTACTTC. Amino acids: CSAVLTGETQYF.

The genes are TRBV15 and TRBJ2-1, with TRBD1 identical over 8 bases. The CDR3 runs 16 residues. Germline lookup yields CDR1 LNHNV and CDR2 YYDKDF (reference sequence). V shed 0 bases, J shed 3 bases, and the junction held 4 bases outside the gene matches. The CDR3 DNA reads TGTGCCACCAGCAGAGATTTTGGGACAGGCTACAATGAGCAGTTCTTC. Translating gives CATSRDFGTGYNEQFF.

The gene calls are TRBV7-9 and TRBJ2-7; a weak D match, TRBD1 (7 bases). This CDR3 contains 15 residues. Germline CDR1 and CDR2: SEHNR and FQNEAQ (reference sequence). V shed 8 bases and J shed 1 base, with 18 bases lying between them. CDR3: CASGQGGHGSYEQYF. CDR3 DNA sequence: TGTGCCAGCGGGCAGGGGGGCCATGGGTCCTACGAGCAGTACTTC. The full variable domain, in which reference TRBV7-9 and TRBJ2-7 provide the parts outside the CDR3, is DTGVSQNPRHKITKRGQNVTFRCDPISEHNRLYWYRQTLGQGPEFLTYFQNEAQLEKSRLLSDRFSAERPKGSFSTLEIQRTEQGDSAMYLCASGQGGHGSYEQYFGPGTRLTVT.

The V call is TRBV20-1, the J call TRBJ1-1, with D hard to call. CDR3 length equals 13 residues. The germline V gene encodes CDR1 DFQATT and CDR2 SNEGSKA (reference sequence). Trimming left V 6 bases short and J 4 bases short, with 15 bases between. CDR3 DNA: TGCAGTGCCTGGACGGGAGGCGGCACTGAAGCTTTCTTT. This translates into CSAWTGGGTEAFF.

CDR3 sequence: CASSYFQRSNQPQHF. Here the CDR3 DNA reads TGTGCCAGCAGTTACTTCCAGAGAAGCAATCAGCCCCAGCATTTT. The J gene is TRBJ1-5, the V gene TRBV6-2 or TRBV6-3, with no clear D. Germline assignment: CDR1 MNHEY and CDR2 SVGEGT. CDR3 length equals 15 residues. Trimming shortened V by 1 base and J by 1 base, and 8 bases separated the two germline ends.

The sample holds a few counts of this clonotype. The chain is built from TRBV10-3 and TRBJ2-4; 11 bases map to TRBD2. V gave up 2 bases and J gave up 2 bases; unmatched junction bases: 5. The CDR3 is 17 residues long. From germline, CDR1 is ENHRY and CDR2 SYGVKD. The chain's CDR3 is CAISETSGSLSKNIQYF. CDR3 nucleotides: TGTGCCATCAGTGAGACTAGCGGGAGTCTGTCCAAAAACATTCAGTACTTC.

This clonotype occurred a few times. The chain carries TRBV6-5 and TRBJ2-7; D might be TRBD2 (5 bases). This CDR3 region has 14 residues. Germline CDR1 is MNHEY and CDR2 is SVGAGI. The germline V and J ends were trimmed by 2 bases and 2 bases, with 10 bases remaining between them. In DNA, the CDR3 is TGTGCCAGCAGTTACGCAGAGGGAACCTACGAGCAGTACTTC. This gives the protein CASSYAEGTYEQYF.

Ten or more counts support this clonotype. The CDR3 coding sequence is TGTGCCAGCAGCCCAGACCCAGAGTGGAGTGTGAACACCTTC. Amino acid sequence: CASSPDPEWSVNTF. The chain joins TRBV5-4 to TRBJ1-2, with D uncertain. Deletions cut 4 bases from V and 12 bases from J, with 22 bases between. CDR3 length: 14 amino acids. Germline CDR1 and CDR2: SGHNT and YYREEE (reference sequence). Drawing the rest from reference TRBV5-4 and TRBJ1-2, the complete variable domain is ETGVTQSPTHLIKTRGQQVTLRCSSQSGHNTVSWYQQALGQGPQFIFQYYREEENGRGNFPPRFSGLQFPNYSSELNVNALELDDSALYLCASSPDPEWSVNTFGSGTRLTVV.

The CDR3 region is CSVTQGLEQYF. The CDR3 nucleotides are TGCAGCGTGACACAGGGACTCGAGCAGTACTTC. This rearrangement joins TRBV29-1 to TRBJ2-7; D is perhaps TRBD1 or TRBD2 (6 bases each). V was shortened by 6 bases and J by 6 bases, with 12 bases between the two germline ends. This CDR3 has 11 residues. Germline-derived CDR1 and CDR2 are SQVTM and ANQGSEA.

On this clonotype itself: A much larger clone sits a single nucleotide away, making a read error possible. The conserved phenylalanine or tryptophan normally closing the CDR3 is absent here, so this likely arose from a read error. This sequence joins TRBV28 and TRBJ1-3; maybe TRBD1 (5 bases). The CDR3 runs 13 residues. V was trimmed by 7 bases and J by 4 bases, leaving 11 bases between them. Germline CDR1 reads MDHEN; CDR2 reads SYDVKM. CDR3 loop: CASTWDLGNTIYL. The CDR3 DNA sequence: TGTGCCAGCACCTGGGACCTCGGAAACACCATATATTTG.

J is TRBJ2-5 and V is TRBV12-3 or TRBV12-4, with TRBD2 matching 16 bases. The CDR3 spans 16 residues. Trimming cost V 5 bases and J 4 bases; bases outside gene matches: 4. The chain's CDR3 is CASSPGTSGRVETQYF. In DNA, the CDR3 is TGTGCCAGCAGTCCCGGGACTAGCGGGAGGGTAGAGACCCAGTACTTC.